Below, 19 T cell receptor beta chains from the same sample are listed, as sequenced in a study of shared clonotypes between healthy human individuals. TCRdb keeps only in-frame clones here, not all; method: immunoSEQ multiplex PCR. Of more than 1,200,000 clones listed, 98% are singletons. Input material: naive CD4+ T cells sorted from blood. The subset here: CD45RA+ positively selected. These receptors were obtained from a man younger than 45 in good health.

The gene calls are TRBV6-5 and TRBJ1-2; TRBD1 is a possible D gene (5 bases). Germline loops: CDR1 MNHEY, CDR2 SVGAGI. V lost 6 bases and J 8 bases, leaving 22 bases between the germline ends. CDR3 length: 15 amino acids. The CDR3 sequence is CASSPVARVVGGYTF. In DNA form, the CDR3 reads TGTGCCAGCAGCCCGGTCGCCAGGGTGGTCGGGGGCTACACCTTC.

The gene calls are TRBV21-1 and TRBJ2-3; the table's D call, TRBD2, has no DNA check behind it. TRBV21-1 has pseudogene status. The CDR3 is made up of 14 amino acids. The CDR3 region has the DNA TGTGCCAGCAGCAAAGGGGAAAGGACTATTGCGCAGTATTTT. It yields the protein CASSKGERTIAQYF.

The chain couples TRBV6-6 to TRBJ1-4; 7 bases agree with TRBD1. The CDR3 consists of 11 residues. The V gene's germline CDR1 is MNHNY and CDR2 SVGAGI (reference sequence). J lost 6 bases, V lost 10 bases, and 2 bases had no gene match. CDR3 region: CATGQDEKLFF. The DNA of the CDR3 is TGTGCCACCGGACAGGATGAAAAACTGTTTTTT.

The CDR3 reads CASSLTGQSYNEQFF. CDR3 sequence (DNA): TGTGCCAGCAGCTTGACGGGACAGAGCTACAATGAGCAGTTCTTC. The V gene is TRBV5-6, the J gene TRBJ2-1; 7 nucleotides match TRBD1. CDR1 is SGHDT, CDR2 YYEEEE, per germline. Germline trimming cut 1 base from V and 3 bases from J; bases unmatched to any gene: 4. The CDR3 consists of 15 residues.

J is TRBJ2-7 and V is TRBV5-4; D perhaps matches TRBD1 (5 bases). The germline V gene has CDR1 SGHNT and CDR2 YYREEE (reference sequence). V was trimmed by 2 bases and J by 5 bases, leaving 8 bases between them. The length of the CDR3 is 12 residues. The CDR3 here is CASSFPGNEQYF. CDR3 in DNA: TGTGCCAGCAGCTTTCCAGGGAACGAGCAGTACTTC.

Remarks on this clone: The germline gene is not matched at one end of the junction; a read error may be the cause. This rearrangement joins TRBV29-1 to TRBJ1-4, with a weak D call TRBD1 (5 bases). The germline gives CDR1 SQVTM, CDR2 ANQGSEA. The CDR3 consists of 12 residues. CDR3 residues: CCVGDNNEKLFF. CDR3 DNA sequence: TGCTGCGTGGGGGATAATAATGAAAAACTGTTTTTT. Supplemented by reference TRBV29-1 and TRBJ1-4, the full variable domain reads SAVISQKPSRDICQRGTSLTIQCQVDSQVTMMFWYRQQPGQSLTLIATANQGSEATYESGFVIDKFPISRPNLTFSTLTVSNMSPEDSSIYLCCVGDNNEKLFFGSGTQLSVL.

This sequence joins TRBV9 and TRBJ2-1, with D possibly TRBD2 on 6 matching bases. The CDR3 covers 16 residues. Deletions cut 0 bases from V and 7 bases from J, with 17 bases between. Germline CDR1 SGDLS, CDR2 YYNGEE. This CDR3 is CASSVVGGGPWNEQFF. The CDR3 nucleotides are TGTGCCAGCAGCGTAGTTGGCGGAGGGCCATGGAATGAGCAGTTCTTC.

The genes are TRBV6-1 and TRBJ2-7; the D gene is possibly TRBD1 (7 bases). Between the trimmed V and J ends, which lost 3 bases and 1 base, there was a span of 16 bases. Germline V lookup: CDR1 MNHNS, CDR2 SASEGT. The CDR3 loop spans 16 amino acids. The CDR3 reads CASSDVRRGRSYEQYF. CDR3 nucleotides: TGTGCCAGCAGTGACGTAAGGAGGGGGCGTTCCTACGAGCAGTACTTC.

CDR3 sequence (DNA): TGTGCCATCCGAATGACTAGCGGAGATTCCTACGAGCAGTACTTC. Its translation is CAIRMTSGDSYEQYF. J is TRBJ2-7 and V is TRBV10-3, with 9 bases aligning to TRBD2. With 8 bases clipped from V and 1 base from J, the junction kept 9 bases outside the gene matches. The CDR3 covers 15 residues. The germline V gene encodes CDR1 ENHRY and CDR2 SYGVKD.

V gene TRBV5-1 combines with J gene TRBJ2-1; 12 bases are a match to TRBD2. CDR1 and CDR2 from the germline V gene are SGHRS and YFSETQ. This CDR3 is 17 amino acids long. With 0 bases clipped from V and 15 bases from J, the junction kept 16 bases outside the gene matches. The DNA for the CDR3 is TGCGCCAGCAGCTTGGAGGGAGTTCGGACTAGCGGGACCCCACGGTTCTTC. It codes for CASSLEGVRTSGTPRFF.

The V and J genes are TRBV5-5 and TRBJ2-7; weak D call: TRBD1 (6 bases). Trimming pared 1 base from V and 3 bases from J, leaving 17 bases between. The length of the CDR3 is 16 residues. Germline V gives CDR1 SGHKS, CDR2 YYEKEE (reference sequence). In DNA, the CDR3 is TGTGCCAGCAGCTTGTCTCTATTCAGGGACAACTACGAGCAGTACTTC. Translation: CASSLSLFRDNYEQYF.

The V call is TRBV11-2, the J call TRBJ2-5, with D possibly being TRBD1 or TRBD2 (5 bases each). V lost 3 bases, J lost 3 bases, and 11 bases lay in between. The germline V gene has CDR1 SGHAT and CDR2 FQNNGV. This CDR3 has 14 amino acids. Written as DNA, the CDR3 is TGTGCCAGCAGCTTGGGAGTGGGGGAAGAGACCCAGTACTTC. Protein product: CASSLGVGEETQYF.

The rearrangement links TRBV5-6 to TRBJ2-5; D perhaps matches TRBD1 (6 bases). Per germline, CDR1 SGHDT and CDR2 YYEEEE. V was cut by 3 bases and J by 1 base, with 16 bases left in between. The CDR3 is 16 amino acids. The CDR3 DNA reads as TGTGCCAGCAGCTCCCTGGACAGACGATCCCAAGAGACCCAGTACTTC. It specifies CASSSLDRRSQETQYF.

The chain links TRBV7-2 to TRBJ2-3; 9 bases line up with TRBD2. Germline V CDR1 and CDR2: SGHTA, FQGNSA. Trimming cost V 3 bases and J 6 bases; bases outside gene matches: 10. The CDR3 runs to 16 residues. The CDR3 loop is CASSFLAGGPADTQYF. DNA for the CDR3: TGTGCCAGCAGCTTCCTTGCGGGAGGGCCAGCTGATACGCAGTATTTT.

A note on this clone: Other DNA sequences in this sample translate to the same CDR3. This rearrangement joins TRBV6-1 to TRBJ2-7; 7 bases line up with TRBD2. The germline V gene has CDR1 MNHNS and CDR2 SASEGT. The CDR3 has 14 residues. The V and J ends lost 2 bases and 1 base, in that order; junction bases with no gene match: 2. The CDR3 DNA is TGTGCCAGCAGTGAATTAGCGGGTTCCTACGAGCAGTACTTC. Protein: CASSELAGSYEQYF.

This clone was observed a single time. The V call is TRBV5-8, the J call TRBJ2-2, with 11 bases fitting TRBD2. The CDR3 totals 18 residues. The ends lost 4 bases at V and 4 bases at J; junction bases unmatched: 12. CDR1 is SGHTS, CDR2 YDEGEE, per germline. The CDR3 protein is CASSPAHLAGGFTGELFF. DNA for the CDR3: TGTGCCAGCAGCCCAGCTCACCTAGCGGGAGGTTTCACCGGGGAGCTGTTTTTT.

The table lists this clone with a count of one. Here the CDR3 reads CASSPRYQETQYF. DNA for the CDR3: TGTGCCAGCAGCCCGCGGTACCAAGAGACCCAGTACTTC. The chain combines TRBV14 with TRBJ2-5; unclear D gene. The CDR3 is 13 amino acids. The germline gives CDR1 SGHDN, CDR2 FVKESK. Trimming cost V 4 bases and J 0 bases, with 6 bases left between them.

The rearrangement uses TRBV29-1 and TRBJ1-1; perhaps TRBD1 as D (5 bases). Looked up from germline, CDR1 is SQVTM and CDR2 is ANQGSEA. The CDR3 extends over 13 amino acids. Trimming left V 4 bases short and J 0 bases short, with 9 bases between. The CDR3 here is CSVGGVMNTEAFF. The DNA for the CDR3 is TGCAGCGTTGGGGGGGTTATGAACACTGAAGCTTTCTTT.

The V call is TRBV5-5, the J call TRBJ2-1; 7 bases map to TRBD1. V shed 2 bases and J 2 bases; nucleotides not matched to a gene: 1. This CDR3 spans 14 amino acids. Germline-derived CDR1 and CDR2 are SGHKS and YYEKEE (reference sequence). DNA for the CDR3: TGTGCCAGCAGCTTAGGACAGGCCTACAATGAGCAGTTCTTC. Translated, it gives CASSLGQAYNEQFF.